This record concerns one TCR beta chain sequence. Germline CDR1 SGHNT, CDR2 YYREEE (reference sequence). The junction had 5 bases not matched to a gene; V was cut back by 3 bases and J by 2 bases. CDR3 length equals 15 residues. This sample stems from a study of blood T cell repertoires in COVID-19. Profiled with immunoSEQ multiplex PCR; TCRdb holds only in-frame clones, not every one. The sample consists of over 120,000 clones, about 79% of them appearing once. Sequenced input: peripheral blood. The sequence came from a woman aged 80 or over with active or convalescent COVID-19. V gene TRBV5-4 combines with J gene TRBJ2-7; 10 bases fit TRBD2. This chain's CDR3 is CASSSPSGGTYEQYF. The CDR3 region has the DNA TGTGCCAGCAGCTCGCCTAGCGGGGGTACCTACGAGCAGTACTTC.